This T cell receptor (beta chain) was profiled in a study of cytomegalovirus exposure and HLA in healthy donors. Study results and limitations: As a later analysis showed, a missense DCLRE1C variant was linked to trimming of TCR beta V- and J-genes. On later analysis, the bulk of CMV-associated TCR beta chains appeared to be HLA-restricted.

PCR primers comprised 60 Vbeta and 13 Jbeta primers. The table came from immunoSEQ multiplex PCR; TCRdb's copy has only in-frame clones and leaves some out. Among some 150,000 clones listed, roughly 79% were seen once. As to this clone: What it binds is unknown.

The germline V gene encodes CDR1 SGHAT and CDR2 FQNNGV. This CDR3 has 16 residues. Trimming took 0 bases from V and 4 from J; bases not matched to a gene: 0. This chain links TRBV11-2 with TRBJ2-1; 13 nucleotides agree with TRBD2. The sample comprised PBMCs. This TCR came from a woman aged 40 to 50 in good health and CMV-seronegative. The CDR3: CASSLEGLAGYNEQFF. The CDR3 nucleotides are TGTGCCAGCAGCTTAGAGGGACTAGCGGGGTACAATGAGCAGTTCTTC.